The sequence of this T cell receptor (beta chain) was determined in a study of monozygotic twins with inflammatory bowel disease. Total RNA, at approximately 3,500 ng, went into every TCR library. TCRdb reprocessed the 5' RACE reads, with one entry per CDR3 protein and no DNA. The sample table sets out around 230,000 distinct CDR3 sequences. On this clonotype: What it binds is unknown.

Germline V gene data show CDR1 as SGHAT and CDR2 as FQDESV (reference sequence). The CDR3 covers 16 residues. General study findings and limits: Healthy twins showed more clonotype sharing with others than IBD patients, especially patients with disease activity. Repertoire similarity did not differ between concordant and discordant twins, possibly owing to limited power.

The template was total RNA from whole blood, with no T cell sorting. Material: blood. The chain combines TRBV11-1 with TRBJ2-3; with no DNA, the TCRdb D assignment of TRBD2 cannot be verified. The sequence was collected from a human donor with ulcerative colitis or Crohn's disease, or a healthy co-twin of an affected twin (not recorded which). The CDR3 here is CASSSTSGGAGDTQYF. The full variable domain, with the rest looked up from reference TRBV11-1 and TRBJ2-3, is EAEVAQSPRYKITEKSQAVAFWCDPISGHATLYWYRQILGQGPELLVQFQDESVVDDSQLPKDRFSAERLKGVDSTLKIQPAELGDSAMYLCASSSTSGGAGDTQYFGPGTRLTVL.